This T cell receptor (beta chain) emerged from a study of blood T cell repertoires in COVID-19. Study-level background: The study drew acute and convalescent COVID-19 samples from the United States, Italy and Spain. PBMCs, B-cell-depleted T cells, or T cells were the source of the cDNA or gDNA that made up the material.

J lost 5 bases, V lost 4 bases, and 11 bases had no gene match. Germline V gene data show CDR1 as SGHRS and CDR2 as YFSETQ. This CDR3 region has 16 residues. Study processing details: It was from reference gene primer amplification that nucleated cell counts were estimated. Sequenced by immunoSEQ multiplex PCR; TCRdb stores in-frame clones only, minus some. That table is the source of V, J and clone size, and D and trimming were worked out from the DNA. The sample lists 150,000 or so clones, around 82% occurring once. The chain carries TRBV5-1 and TRBJ2-2; 7 positions match TRBD1. This clonotype originated in a man between 18 and 29 years old with active or convalescent COVID-19. Source material: peripheral blood. CDR3 residues: CASSAGRTGGTGELFF. The CDR3 coding sequence is TGCGCCAGCAGCGCCGGCCGGACAGGAGGTACCGGGGAGCTGTTTTTT.